Following are 13 T cell receptor beta chains from one sample sequenced in a study of chemoradiotherapy in HPV16-positive cancers. Profiled with immunoSEQ multiplex PCR; TCRdb holds only in-frame clones, not every one. The sample records some 11,000 clones, around 70% being singletons. This material was obtained from a patient who underwent chemoradiotherapy. These receptors all stem from a human donor with HPV-associated anogenital cancer.

The chain carries TRBV15 and TRBJ2-3; D ambiguous. CDR3 length: 16 amino acids. The germline gives CDR1 LNHNV, CDR2 YYDKDF (reference sequence). Deletions cut 0 bases from V and 0 bases from J, with 10 bases between. The CDR3 DNA reads TGTGCCACCAGCAGAGATCGCAGGATTAGCACAGATACGCAGTATTTT. Translating it yields CATSRDRRISTDTQYF. The full variable domain, with the rest looked up from reference TRBV15 and TRBJ2-3, is DAMVIQNPRYQVTQFGKPVTLSCSQTLNHNVMYWYQQKSSQAPKLLFHYYDKDFNNEADTPDNFQSRRPNTSFCFLDIRSPGLGDTAMYLCATSRDRRISTDTQYFGPGTRLTVL.

This CDR3 is CASSFLAGSGNTGELFF. The CDR3 DNA follows: TGTGCCAGCAGCTTTCTAGCGGGGTCAGGGAACACCGGGGAGCTGTTTTTT. The V and J genes are TRBV11-3 and TRBJ2-2; 9 positions match TRBD2. The CDR3 spans 17 residues. Unmatched junction bases numbered 6, after V lost 3 bases and J lost 1 base. Looked up from germline, CDR1 is SGHNT and CDR2 is YENEEA.

The chain carries TRBV28 and TRBJ1-2; 9 bases fit TRBD1. Germline V gene data show CDR1 as MDHEN and CDR2 as SYDVKM. This CDR3 contains 14 residues. Losses at the gene ends were 7 bases for V and 5 bases for J; bases not matched to a gene: 8. The CDR3 reads CASIGVQGAYGYTF. For the CDR3, the DNA is TGTGCCAGCATTGGGGTACAGGGGGCATATGGCTACACCTTC.

This clone was counted a single time. The chain employs TRBV28 and TRBJ2-5; D could derive from TRBD1 or TRBD2 (7 bases each). V was shortened by 6 bases and J by 5 bases, with 22 bases between the two germline ends. There are 16 residues in the CDR3. Germline CDR1 is MDHEN and CDR2 is SYDVKM. Written as DNA, the CDR3 is TGTGCCAGCAGCCCCGGGGGAGGGGGCTCCTCGGAGACCCAGTACTTC. This translates into CASSPGGGGSSETQYF.

This clone was counted between two and nine times. J is TRBJ2-2 and V is TRBV28; D unresolved. The germline CDR1 and CDR2 sequences are MDHEN and SYDVKM. This CDR3 has 12 residues. V dropped 3 bases and J dropped 4 bases, with 3 bases sitting between them. CDR3 in DNA: TGTGCCAGCAGTTTGCTCACCGGGGAGCTGTTTTTT. Protein sequence: CASSLLTGELFF.

This clone has more than one count but fewer than ten. V usage is TRBV27 and J usage is TRBJ2-1; D is undetermined. V shed 0 bases and J shed 8 bases, with 14 bases lying between them. The CDR3 consists of 15 residues. Germline CDR1 reads MNHEY; CDR2 reads SMNVEV (reference sequence). The CDR3 region is CASSLSPLYFDEQFF. CDR3 coding DNA: TGTGCCAGCAGTTTATCCCCCCTCTACTTCGATGAGCAGTTCTTC.

This clone has more than one count but fewer than ten. The chain recombines TRBV19 with TRBJ1-1; D uncertain. The germline V gene encodes CDR1 LNHDA and CDR2 SQIVND (reference sequence). V dropped 5 bases and J dropped 10 bases, with 11 bases sitting between them. The CDR3 sequence is 11 residues long. For the CDR3, the DNA is TGTGCCAGTAGTTTGGAAAGAAGAGCTTTCTTT. The encoded protein is CASSLERRAFF.

The gene calls are TRBV19 and TRBJ2-2; 8 nucleotides align to TRBD2. The V gene end was trimmed by 5 bases and the J gene end by 7 bases; junction bases not matched to a gene: 12. The CDR3 consists of 16 residues. Germline assignment: CDR1 LNHDA and CDR2 SQIVND (reference sequence). This CDR3 is CASSPGRGKLGGELFF. DNA of the CDR3: TGTGCCAGTAGTCCCGGGAGGGGTAAATTAGGCGGGGAGCTGTTTTTT.

The V and J genes are TRBV10-1 and TRBJ2-3; D unclear. This CDR3 has 13 amino acids. Germline V gene data show CDR1 as WNHNN and CDR2 as SYGVQD (reference sequence). Trimming cost V 2 bases and J 8 bases, with 11 bases left between them. CDR3 residues: CASSENHRGTQYF. DNA of the CDR3: TGCGCCAGCAGTGAGAACCATAGAGGTACGCAGTATTTT.

The rearrangement uses TRBV6-1 and TRBJ1-5; no firm D call. The CDR3 sequence is 12 residues long. CDR1 MNHNS and CDR2 SASEGT come from the germline V gene. Deletions cut 4 bases from V and 7 bases from J, with 8 bases between. The CDR3 protein is CASSVKVQPQHF. The CDR3 coding sequence is TGTGCCAGCAGTGTAAAGGTACAGCCCCAGCATTTT.

This rearrangement joins TRBV28 to TRBJ2-7; possible D gene TRBD2, 6 bases. V was clipped by 8 bases and J by 6 bases, with 26 bases between them. Germline V gene sequence: CDR1 MDHEN, CDR2 SYDVKM. This CDR3 is 16 amino acids long. Here the CDR3 DNA reads TGTGCCAGCTCTCTGGGGGGTAACCTGATCATTGGCGAGCAGTACTTC. This gives the protein CASSLGGNLIIGEQYF.

The chain has TRBV2 and TRBJ1-2; D perhaps matches TRBD1 (6 bases). The V and J ends lost 5 bases and 8 bases respectively, with 15 bases between them. Germline assignment: CDR1 SNHLY and CDR2 FYNNEI. The CDR3 is made up of 13 amino acids. For the CDR3, the DNA is TGTGCCAGCAGTAAGGACAGCCCGCCCGGCTACACCTTC. This codes for CASSKDSPPGYTF.

This clone was recorded once. The chain combines TRBV5-5 with TRBJ2-2; TRBD1 is a possible D gene (6 bases). Trimming pared 0 bases from V and 6 bases from J, leaving 15 bases between. CDR1 and CDR2 from the germline V gene are SGHKS and YYEKEE (reference sequence). This CDR3 comprises 16 residues. The CDR3 bases are TGTGCCAGCAGCTTGGACTGGACAGCATCCTCCGGGGAGCTGTTTTTT. Its protein is CASSLDWTASSGELFF.